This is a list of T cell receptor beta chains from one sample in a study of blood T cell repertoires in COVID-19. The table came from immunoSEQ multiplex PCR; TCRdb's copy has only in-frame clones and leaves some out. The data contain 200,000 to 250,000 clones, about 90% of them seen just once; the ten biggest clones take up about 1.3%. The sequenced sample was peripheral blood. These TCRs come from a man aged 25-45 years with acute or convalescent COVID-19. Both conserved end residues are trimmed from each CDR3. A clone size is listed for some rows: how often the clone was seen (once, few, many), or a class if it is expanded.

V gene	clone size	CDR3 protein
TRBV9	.	ASSLGQGAYNSPLH
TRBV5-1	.	ASSLGQGVYNEQF
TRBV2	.	ASSLEGTVYNEQF
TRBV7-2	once	ASSPMGGRRAYGYT
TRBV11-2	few	ASHSLSSTDTQY
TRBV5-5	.	ASSLRGQPQH
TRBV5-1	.	ASTSIEDNEQF
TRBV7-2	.	ASSSRLAGVTDTQY
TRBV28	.	ASSSGQTYEQY
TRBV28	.	ASSFWGTGDLDTQY